The 3 T cell receptor beta chains in this list originate from one sample, sequenced in a study of blood T cell repertoires in COVID-19. Assay: immunoSEQ multiplex PCR; the TCRdb copy retains only in-frame clones and omits some. The sample has approximately 350,000 clones, 80% to 90% seen once; the top ten hold about 3%. The sample consisted of peripheral blood. These receptors all come from a man younger than 40 with active or convalescent COVID-19.

The chain has TRBV30 and TRBJ1-5, with D uncertain. Trimming removed 1 base at V and 10 bases at J, with 20 bases between. This CDR3 spans 15 amino acids. Germline CDR1 is GTSNPN and CDR2 is SVGIG (reference sequence). CDR3 DNA: TGTGCCTGGAGTGGCCCGCCCGGTTTGTTTGGTCCCCAGCATTTT. Its translation: CAWSGPPGLFGPQHF. The full variable domain, in which reference TRBV30 and TRBJ1-5 provide the parts outside the CDR3, is SQTIHQWPATLVQPVGSPLSLECTVEGTSNPNLYWYRQAAGRGLQLLFYSVGIGQISSEVPQNLSASRPQDRQFILSSKKLLLSDSGFYLCAWSGPPGLFGPQHFGDGTRLSIL.

This clone was observed many times. This rearrangement joins TRBV5-4 to TRBJ2-2; TRBD2 matches at 8 bases. CDR1 and CDR2 from the germline V gene are SGHNT and YYREEE (reference sequence). The CDR3 runs to 16 residues. V was clipped by 6 bases and J by 0 bases; unmatched bases: 7. This chain's CDR3 is CASKPSSGANTGELFF. CDR3 DNA sequence: TGTGCCAGCAAGCCTAGTAGCGGGGCGAACACCGGGGAGCTGTTTTTT.

J is TRBJ1-5 and V is TRBV20-1; a weak D match, TRBD1 (6 bases). The CDR3 sequence is 14 residues long. CDR1 is DFQATT and CDR2 is SNEGSKA in the germline V gene (reference sequence). Trimming cost V 4 bases and J 3 bases, with 13 bases left between them. The CDR3 sequence is CSATDRSYNQPQHF. CDR3 nucleotides: TGCAGTGCTACTGACAGGTCTTACAATCAGCCCCAGCATTTT.